The clone carrying this T cell receptor (beta chain) was observed at least ten times. This record belongs to a study of T cells in Graves' hyperthyroidism and ophthalmopathy. Study-wide background: Peripheral blood was drawn at first diagnosis, prior to all treatment.

This CDR3 contains 15 residues. Trimming cost V 5 bases and J 2 bases, with 16 bases left between them. The PBMCs had their origin in roughly 9.4 ml of fresh peripheral blood. Amplified TCR beta CDR3 regions derived from RNA transcripts. The primer set for the first-round RT-PCR of the TCR CDR3 was HTBI. One entry per CDR3 protein results from TCRdb running MiXCR on the multiplex PCR reads. The sample lists about 740,000 distinct CDR3 sequences; approximately 15% were seen once. V is TRBV12-3 or TRBV12-4 and J is TRBJ2-7; D gene unclear. The sequencing sample was made of blood. The clonotype was recovered from a woman under 30 with Graves' hyperthyroidism. In DNA form, the CDR3 reads TGTGCCAGCAGTCCCGACGGAGTCTACCCCTACGAGCAGTACTTC. Its translation is CASSPDGVYPYEQYF.